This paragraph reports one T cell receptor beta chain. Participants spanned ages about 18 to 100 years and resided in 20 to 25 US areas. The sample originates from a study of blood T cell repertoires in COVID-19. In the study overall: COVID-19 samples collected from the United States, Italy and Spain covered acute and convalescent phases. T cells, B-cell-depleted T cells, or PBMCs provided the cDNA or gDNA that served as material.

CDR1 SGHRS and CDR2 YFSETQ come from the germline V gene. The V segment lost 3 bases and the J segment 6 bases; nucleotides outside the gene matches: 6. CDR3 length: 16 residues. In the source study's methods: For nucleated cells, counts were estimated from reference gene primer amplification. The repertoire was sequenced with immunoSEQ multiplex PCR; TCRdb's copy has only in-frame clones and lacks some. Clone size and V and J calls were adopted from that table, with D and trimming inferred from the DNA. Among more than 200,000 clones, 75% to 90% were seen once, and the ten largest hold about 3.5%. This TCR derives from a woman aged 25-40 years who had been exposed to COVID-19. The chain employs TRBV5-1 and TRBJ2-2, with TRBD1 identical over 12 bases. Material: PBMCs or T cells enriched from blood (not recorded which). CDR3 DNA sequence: TGCGCCAGCAGCTGGGGCCGGGACAGGGGGCCCGGGGAGCTGTTTTTT. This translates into CASSWGRDRGPGELFF.